These 13 T cell receptor beta chains share one sample of origin, sequenced in a study of blood T cell repertoires in COVID-19. Assay: immunoSEQ multiplex PCR; the TCRdb copy retains only in-frame clones and omits some. The sample contains almost 300,000 clones, around 90% of which appear only once. Sequencing was performed on peripheral blood. The receptors come from a man aged 65-85 years with acute or convalescent COVID-19.

The rearrangement uses TRBV5-5 and TRBJ1-2; 8 bases align to TRBD1. The CDR3 totals 16 residues. Trimming took 4 bases from V and 4 from J; bases not matched to a gene: 12. Per the germline V gene, CDR1 is SGHKS and CDR2 is YYEKEE (reference sequence). This chain's CDR3 is CASSPRSGQATYGYTF. CDR3 sequence (DNA): TGTGCCAGCAGCCCCCGATCGGGACAGGCTACCTATGGCTACACCTTC.

The V gene is TRBV9, the J gene TRBJ1-3; 8 bases match TRBD1. This CDR3 spans 15 amino acids. Germline trimming cut 4 bases from V and 0 bases from J; bases unmatched to any gene: 3. In germline, CDR1 is SGDLS, CDR2 YYNGEE. The CDR3 region is CASSTGTGSGNTIYF. CDR3 nucleotides: TGTGCCAGCAGCACCGGGACAGGCTCTGGAAACACCATATATTTT. The complete variable domain, with remaining parts taken from reference TRBV9 and TRBJ1-3, reads DSGVTQTPKHLITATGQRVTLRCSPRSGDLSVYWYQQSLDQGLQFLIQYYNGEERAKGNILERFSAQQFPDLHSELNLSSLELGDSALYFCASSTGTGSGNTIYFGEGSWLTVV.

This chain joins TRBV7-9 and TRBJ1-3; TRBD1 might be the D (5 bases). V dropped 0 bases and J dropped 0 bases, with 12 bases sitting between them. Per the germline V gene, CDR1 is SEHNR and CDR2 is FQNEAQ (reference sequence). The CDR3 contains 17 residues. In DNA, the CDR3 is TGTGCCAGCAGCTTAGCCTGGGGACTAAGCTCTGGAAACACCATATATTTT. Translated: CASSLAWGLSSGNTIYF.

To note about this clone: Other nucleotide sequences in the sample specify the same CDR3. This sequence joins TRBV5-1 and TRBJ1-4, with TRBD1 matching over 9 bases. Germline lookup yields CDR1 SGHRS and CDR2 YFSETQ. The CDR3 has 14 residues. The trim removed 4 bases at V and 8 bases at J, leaving 6 bases unmatched. The CDR3 is CASSPGQGHEKLFF. Written as DNA, the CDR3 is TGCGCCAGCAGCCCGGGACAGGGCCACGAAAAACTGTTTTTT.

V is TRBV27 and J is TRBJ1-5, with TRBD1 matching over 8 bases. V was pared by 6 bases and J by 2 bases, with 9 bases of the junction left unmatched. The CDR3 is 16 amino acids. CDR1 MNHEY and CDR2 SMNVEV come from the germline V gene (reference sequence). For the CDR3, the DNA is TGTGCCAGCAGACAAGGGACAGGTGGCGGCAATCAGCCCCAGCATTTT. Amino acids: CASRQGTGGGNQPQHF.

The chain combines TRBV5-1 with TRBJ2-5; no clear D. The length of the CDR3 is 13 residues. In germline, CDR1 is SGHRS, CDR2 YFSETQ. The ends were cut back, 5 bases at V and 1 base at J, with 9 bases in the middle. CDR3: CASSLATQETQYF. The DNA of the CDR3 is TGCGCCAGCAGTTTAGCAACCCAAGAGACCCAGTACTTC.

V usage is TRBV7-8 and J usage is TRBJ2-3; TRBD1 aligns across 8 bases. J lost 6 bases, V lost 3 bases, and 8 bases had no gene match. Germline assignment: CDR1 SGHVS and CDR2 FQNEAQ. The CDR3 length is 15 residues. CDR3 bases: TGTGCCAGCAGCTTCCCCGGACAGGGCTACGATACGCAGTATTTT. Its translation: CASSFPGQGYDTQYF.

The V and J genes are TRBV5-1 and TRBJ1-4; 7 nucleotides match TRBD1. Trimming took 4 bases from V and 5 from J; bases not matched to a gene: 8. CDR3 length equals 15 residues. In germline, CDR1 is SGHRS, CDR2 YFSETQ. DNA of the CDR3: TGCGCCAGCAGCCAATTGGGACAGCCGAATGAAAAACTGTTTTTT. Translating gives CASSQLGQPNEKLFF.

The chain has TRBV7-2 and TRBJ1-2; tentatively, D is TRBD1 (5 bases). Trimming removed 3 bases from V and 5 bases from J, with 10 bases in between. Per germline, CDR1 SGHTA and CDR2 FQGNSA. The CDR3 loop spans 13 amino acids. CDR3 sequence: CASSLGGSYGYTF. CDR3 DNA: TGTGCCAGCAGCTTGGGGGGATCGTATGGCTACACCTTC.

The gene calls are TRBV11-2 and TRBJ2-1; a weak D match, TRBD1 (7 bases). CDR1 and CDR2 (germline): SGHAT, FQNNGV. V was pared by 6 bases and J by 0 bases, with 15 bases between. The CDR3 contains 16 residues. The CDR3 sequence: CASRHAGGSSYNEQFF. The CDR3 DNA is TGTGCCAGCAGACATGCAGGGGGGAGCTCCTACAATGAGCAGTTCTTC.

The V gene is TRBV5-6, the J gene TRBJ2-5; TRBD2 might be the D (5 bases). Germline V lookup: CDR1 SGHDT, CDR2 YYEEEE. CDR3 length equals 15 residues. V dropped 2 bases and J dropped 3 bases, with 14 bases sitting between them. Written as DNA, the CDR3 is TGTGCCAGCAGCTTCGGCGCCCTCGGGGAAGAGACCCAGTACTTC. Translating gives CASSFGALGEETQYF. The full variable domain, completed using reference TRBV5-6 and TRBJ2-5, is DAGVTQSPTHLIKTRGQQVTLRCSPKSGHDTVSWYQQALGQGPQFIFQYYEEEERQRGNFPDRFSGHQFPNYSSELNVNALLLGDSALYLCASSFGALGEETQYFGPGTRLLVL.

This sequence joins TRBV21-1 and TRBJ2-3; no DNA check was done on the table's D call, TRBD2. TRBV21-1 is tagged as a pseudogene. The CDR3 has 20 amino acids. CDR3 DNA: TGTGCCAGCAGCTGCCCGACAGGCCCCTCGGGGGGGCTTGTTGGGGATACGCAGTATTTT. This sequence encodes CASSCPTGPSGGLVGDTQYF.

CDR3 sequence reads: CASSLETVNTEAFF. CDR3 in DNA: TGCGCCAGCAGCTTGGAGACAGTTAACACTGAAGCTTTCTTT. The chain joins TRBV5-1 to TRBJ1-1; D may be TRBD1 (5 bases). CDR3 length: 14 amino acids. Germline V gene data show CDR1 as SGHRS and CDR2 as YFSETQ. The V end was cut by 0 bases, the J end by 2 bases, with 8 bases between.